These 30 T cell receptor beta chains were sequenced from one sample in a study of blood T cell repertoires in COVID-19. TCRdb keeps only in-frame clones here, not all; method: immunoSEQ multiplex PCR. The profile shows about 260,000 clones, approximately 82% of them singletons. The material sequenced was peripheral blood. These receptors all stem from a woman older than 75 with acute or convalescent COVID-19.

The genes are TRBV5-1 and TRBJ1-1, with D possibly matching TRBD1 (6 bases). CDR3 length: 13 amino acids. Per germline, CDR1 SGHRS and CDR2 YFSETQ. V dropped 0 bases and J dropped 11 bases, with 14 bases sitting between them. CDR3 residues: CASSLGRTDDAFF. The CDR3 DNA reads TGCGCCAGCAGCTTGGGTAGGACAGATGATGCTTTCTTT.

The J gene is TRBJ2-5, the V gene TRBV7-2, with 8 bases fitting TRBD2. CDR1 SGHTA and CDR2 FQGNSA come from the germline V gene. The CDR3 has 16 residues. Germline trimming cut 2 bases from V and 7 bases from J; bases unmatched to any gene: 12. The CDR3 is CASSLTSGANEGTQYF. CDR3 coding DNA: TGTGCCAGCAGCTTAACTAGCGGAGCTAATGAGGGGACCCAGTACTTC.

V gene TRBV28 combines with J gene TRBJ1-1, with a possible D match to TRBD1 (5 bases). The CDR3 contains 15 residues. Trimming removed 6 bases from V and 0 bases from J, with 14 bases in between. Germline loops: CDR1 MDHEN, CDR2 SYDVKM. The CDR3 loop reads CASSLIAGLNTEAFF. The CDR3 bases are TGTGCCAGCAGCCTCATTGCAGGGCTGAACACTGAAGCTTTCTTT.

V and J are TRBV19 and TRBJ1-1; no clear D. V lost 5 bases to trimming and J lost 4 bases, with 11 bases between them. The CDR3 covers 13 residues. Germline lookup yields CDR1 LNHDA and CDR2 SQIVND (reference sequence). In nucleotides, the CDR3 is TGTGCCAGTAGTGTCGGGGTCGGCACTGAAGCTTTCTTT. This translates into CASSVGVGTEAFF. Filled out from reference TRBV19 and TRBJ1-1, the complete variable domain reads DGGITQSPKYLFRKEGQNVTLSCEQNLNHDAMYWYRQDPGQGLRLIYYSQIVNDFQKGDIAEGYSVSREKKESFPLTVTSAQKNPTAFYLCASSVGVGTEAFFGQGTRLTVV.

This chain's CDR3 is CASSQETSGIRETQYF. The DNA of the CDR3 is TGTGCCAGCAGCCAAGAAACTAGCGGGATAAGAGAGACCCAGTACTTC. This sequence joins TRBV4-2 and TRBJ2-5, with 10 bases aligning to TRBD2. V lost 0 bases and J lost 4; bases outside the gene matches: 5. The CDR3 has 16 amino acids. Per germline, CDR1 LGHNA and CDR2 YNFKEQ.

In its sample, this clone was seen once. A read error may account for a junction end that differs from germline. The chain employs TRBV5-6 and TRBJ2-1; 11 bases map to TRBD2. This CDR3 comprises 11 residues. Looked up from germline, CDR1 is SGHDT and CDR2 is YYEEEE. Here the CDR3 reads CASSTSGRALF. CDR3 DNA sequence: TGTGCCAGCAGCACTAGCGGGAGAGCGCTCTTC.

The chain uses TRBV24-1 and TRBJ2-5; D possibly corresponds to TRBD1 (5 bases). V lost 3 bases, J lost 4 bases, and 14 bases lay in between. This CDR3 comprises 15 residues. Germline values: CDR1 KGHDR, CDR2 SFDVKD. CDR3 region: CATSDLQGGVETQYF. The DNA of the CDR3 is TGTGCCACCAGTGATCTTCAGGGTGGGGTAGAGACCCAGTACTTC.

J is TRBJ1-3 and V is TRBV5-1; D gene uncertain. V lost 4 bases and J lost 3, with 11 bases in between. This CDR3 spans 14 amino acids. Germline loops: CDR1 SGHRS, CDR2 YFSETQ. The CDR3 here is CASSDVGSGNTIYF. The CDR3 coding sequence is TGCGCCAGCAGCGATGTCGGGAGTGGAAACACCATATATTTT.

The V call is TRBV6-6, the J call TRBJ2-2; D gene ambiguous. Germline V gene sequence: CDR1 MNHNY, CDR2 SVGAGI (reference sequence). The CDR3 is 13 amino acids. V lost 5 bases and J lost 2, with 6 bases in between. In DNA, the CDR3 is TGTGCCAGCAGTCAACTAAACACCGGGGAGCTGTTTTTT. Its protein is CASSQLNTGELFF.

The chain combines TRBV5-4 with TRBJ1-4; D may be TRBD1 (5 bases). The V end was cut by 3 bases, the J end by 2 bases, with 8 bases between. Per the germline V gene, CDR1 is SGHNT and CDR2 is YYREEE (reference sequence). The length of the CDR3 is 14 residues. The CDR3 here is CASSWAGTNEKLFF. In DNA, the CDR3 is TGTGCCAGCAGCTGGGCAGGGACTAATGAAAAACTGTTTTTT.

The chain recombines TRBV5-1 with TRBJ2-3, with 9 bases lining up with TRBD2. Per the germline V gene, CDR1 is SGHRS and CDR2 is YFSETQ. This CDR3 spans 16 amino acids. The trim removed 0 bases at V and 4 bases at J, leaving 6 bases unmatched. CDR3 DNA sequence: TGCGCCAGCAGCTTGGTTGGCGGGAGGGATGCAGATACGCAGTATTTT. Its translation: CASSLVGGRDADTQYF.

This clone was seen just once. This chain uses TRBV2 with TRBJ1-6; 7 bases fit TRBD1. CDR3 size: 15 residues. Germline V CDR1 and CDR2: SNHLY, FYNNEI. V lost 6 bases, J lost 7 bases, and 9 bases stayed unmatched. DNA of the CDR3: TGTGCCAGCAGCTCACAGGGGCCCTTGAATTCACCCCTCCACTTT. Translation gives CASSSQGPLNSPLHF.

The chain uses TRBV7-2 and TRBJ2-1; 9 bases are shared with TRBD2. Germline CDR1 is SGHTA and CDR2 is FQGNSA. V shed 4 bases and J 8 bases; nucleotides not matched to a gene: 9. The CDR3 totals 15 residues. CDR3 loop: CASSSKRGAGYEQFF. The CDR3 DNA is TGTGCCAGCAGCTCGAAGCGGGGGGCCGGATATGAGCAGTTCTTC.

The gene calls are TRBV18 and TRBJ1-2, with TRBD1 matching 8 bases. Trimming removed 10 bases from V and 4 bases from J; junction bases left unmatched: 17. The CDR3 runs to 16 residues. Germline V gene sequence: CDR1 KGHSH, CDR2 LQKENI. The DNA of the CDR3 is TGTGCCACCGACCGGGACAGGCCTCCGATTAGCTATGGCTACACCTTC. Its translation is CATDRDRPPISYGYTF.

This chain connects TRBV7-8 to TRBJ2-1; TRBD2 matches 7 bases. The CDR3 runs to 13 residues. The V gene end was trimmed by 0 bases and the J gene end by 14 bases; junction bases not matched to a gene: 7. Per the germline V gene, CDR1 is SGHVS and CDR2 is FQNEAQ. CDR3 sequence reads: CASSLAERGKEFF. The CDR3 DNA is TGTGCCAGCAGCTTAGCGGAGCGGGGAAAGGAGTTCTTC.

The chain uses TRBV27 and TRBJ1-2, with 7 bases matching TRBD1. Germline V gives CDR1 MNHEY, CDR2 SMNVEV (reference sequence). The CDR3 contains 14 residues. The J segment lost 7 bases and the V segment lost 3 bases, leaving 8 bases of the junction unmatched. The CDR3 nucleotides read TGTGCCAGCAGTTTCGGGACAGCGGCATCTGGCTACACCTTC. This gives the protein CASSFGTAASGYTF.

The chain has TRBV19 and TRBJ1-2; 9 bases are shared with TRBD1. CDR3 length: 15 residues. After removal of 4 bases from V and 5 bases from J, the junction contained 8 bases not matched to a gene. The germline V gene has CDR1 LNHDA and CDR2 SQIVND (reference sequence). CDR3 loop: CASSKDRGGTYGYTF. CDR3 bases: TGTGCCAGTAGTAAGGACAGGGGAGGGACATATGGCTACACCTTC.

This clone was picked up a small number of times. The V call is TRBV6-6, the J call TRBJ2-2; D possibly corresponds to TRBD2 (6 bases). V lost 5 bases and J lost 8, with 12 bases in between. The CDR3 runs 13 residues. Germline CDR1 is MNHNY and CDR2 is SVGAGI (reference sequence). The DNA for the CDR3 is TGTGCCAGCAGTGAGACTAGGTCGGGGGAGCTGTTTTTT. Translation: CASSETRSGELFF.

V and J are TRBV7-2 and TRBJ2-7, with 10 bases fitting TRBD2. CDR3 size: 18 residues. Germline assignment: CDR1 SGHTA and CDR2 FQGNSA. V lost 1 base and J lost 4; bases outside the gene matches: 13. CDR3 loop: CASSLEGWASGSLYEQYF. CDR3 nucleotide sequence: TGTGCCAGCAGCTTAGAGGGTTGGGCTAGCGGGAGTTTGTACGAGCAGTACTTC.

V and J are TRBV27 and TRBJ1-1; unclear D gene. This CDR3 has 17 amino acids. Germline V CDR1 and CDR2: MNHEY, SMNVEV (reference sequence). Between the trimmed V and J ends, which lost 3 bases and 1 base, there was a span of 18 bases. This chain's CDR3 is CASSLTPVKPGNTEAFF. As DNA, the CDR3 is TGTGCCAGCAGTTTGACCCCGGTGAAACCGGGGAACACTGAAGCTTTCTTT.

The chain's CDR3 is CASSPGSFSGANVLTF. CDR3 bases: TGTGCCAGTAGCCCCGGGTCTTTTTCTGGGGCCAACGTCCTGACTTTC. This chain connects TRBV19 to TRBJ2-6; D is unclear. Trimming took off 6 bases at V and 1 base at J, with 13 bases between the two ends. CDR1 and CDR2 (germline): LNHDA, SQIVND (reference sequence). CDR3 length: 16 residues. Complete variable domain (other parts from reference TRBV19 and TRBJ2-6): DGGITQSPKYLFRKEGQNVTLSCEQNLNHDAMYWYRQDPGQGLRLIYYSQIVNDFQKGDIAEGYSVSREKKESFPLTVTSAQKNPTAFYLCASSPGSFSGANVLTFGAGSRLTVL.

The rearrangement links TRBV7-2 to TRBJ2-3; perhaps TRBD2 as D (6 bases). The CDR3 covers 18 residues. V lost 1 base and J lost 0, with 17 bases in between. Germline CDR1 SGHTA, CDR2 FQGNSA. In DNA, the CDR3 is TGTGCCAGCAGCTTAGACGGGGGTCGAGCGGTTAGCACAGATACGCAGTATTTT. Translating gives CASSLDGGRAVSTDTQYF.

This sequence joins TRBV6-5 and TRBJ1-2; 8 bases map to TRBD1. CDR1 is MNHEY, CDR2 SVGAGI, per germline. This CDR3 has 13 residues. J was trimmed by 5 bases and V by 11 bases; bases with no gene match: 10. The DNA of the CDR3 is TGTGCCTGTAAACAGGGGGGCTTTTATGGCTACACCTTC. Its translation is CACKQGGFYGYTF.

The CDR3 DNA reads TGTGCCAGCAGTCGGACTCACATAAATCAGCCCCAGCATTTT. Its translation is CASSRTHINQPQHF. The chain has TRBV6-5 and TRBJ1-5, with D hard to call. CDR3 length equals 14 residues. Looked up from germline, CDR1 is MNHEY and CDR2 is SVGAGI. V was pared by 5 bases and J by 4 bases, with 12 bases between.

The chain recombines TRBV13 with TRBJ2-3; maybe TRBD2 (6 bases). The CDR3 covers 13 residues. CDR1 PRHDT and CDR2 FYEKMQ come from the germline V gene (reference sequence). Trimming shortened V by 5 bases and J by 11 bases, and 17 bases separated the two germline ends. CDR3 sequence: CASSLPGVGVQYF. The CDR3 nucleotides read TGTGCCAGCAGCCTCCCGGGAGTCGGGGTGCAGTATTTT.

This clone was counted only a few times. The CDR3 region has the DNA TGTGCCAGCAGCCCGGGACTAGTGAGGACAGATACGCAGTATTTT. Protein product: CASSPGLVRTDTQYF. The rearrangement joins TRBV7-2 to TRBJ2-3; 8 nucleotides line up with TRBD2. Losses at the gene ends were 5 bases for V and 3 bases for J; bases not matched to a gene: 7. The CDR3 is 15 amino acids. Germline assignment: CDR1 SGHTA and CDR2 FQGNSA.

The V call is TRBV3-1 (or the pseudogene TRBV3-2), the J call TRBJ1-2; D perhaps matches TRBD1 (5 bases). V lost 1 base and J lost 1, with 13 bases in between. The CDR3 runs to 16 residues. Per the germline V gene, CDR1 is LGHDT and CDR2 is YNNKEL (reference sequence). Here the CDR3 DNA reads TGTGCCAGCAGCCAAGGGCCCGGGGGTTTTAACTATGGCTACACCTTC. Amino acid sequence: CASSQGPGGFNYGYTF.

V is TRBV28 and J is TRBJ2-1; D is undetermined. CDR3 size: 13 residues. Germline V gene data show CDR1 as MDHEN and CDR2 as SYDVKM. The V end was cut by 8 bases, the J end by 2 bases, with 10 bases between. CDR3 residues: CASRQLPYNEQFF. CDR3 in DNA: TGTGCCAGCCGCCAGTTACCCTACAATGAGCAGTTCTTC.

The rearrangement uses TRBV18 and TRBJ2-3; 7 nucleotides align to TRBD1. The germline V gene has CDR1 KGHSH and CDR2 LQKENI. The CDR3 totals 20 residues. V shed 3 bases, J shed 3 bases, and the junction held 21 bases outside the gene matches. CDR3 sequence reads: CASSPGTVHGGVAFTDTQYF. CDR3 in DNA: TGTGCCAGCTCACCCGGGACAGTTCACGGTGGGGTAGCGTTTACAGATACGCAGTATTTT. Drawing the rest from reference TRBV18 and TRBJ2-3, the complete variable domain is NAGVMQNPRHLVRRRGQEARLRCSPMKGHSHVYWYRQLPEEGLKFMVYLQKENIIDESGMPKERFSAEFPKEGPSILRIQQVVRGDSAAYFCASSPGTVHGGVAFTDTQYFGPGTRLTVL.

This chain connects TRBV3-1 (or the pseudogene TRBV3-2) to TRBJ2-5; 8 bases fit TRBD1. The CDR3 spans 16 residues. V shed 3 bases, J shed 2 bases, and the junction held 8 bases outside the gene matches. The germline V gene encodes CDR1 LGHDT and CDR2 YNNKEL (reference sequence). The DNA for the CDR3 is TGTGCCAGCAGCCACCACAGGGGGTATCAACAAGAGACCCAGTACTTC. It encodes CASSHHRGYQQETQYF.